One sample yielded the 5 T cell receptor beta chains listed below, sequenced in a study of T cell responses to AZD1222 COVID-19 vaccine. Data came from immunoSEQ multiplex PCR; TCRdb stores just in-frame clones and leaves some out. The sample lists 90,000 to 120,000 clones, roughly 90% occurring once. This material consisted of peripheral blood, taken on day 0 of AZD1222 vaccination. These receptor sequences come from an adult in good health.

The V gene is TRBV10-3, the J gene TRBJ1-1, with D maybe TRBD1 (5 bases). The CDR3 consists of 14 residues. Germline lookup yields CDR1 ENHRY and CDR2 SYGVKD. Deletions cut 4 bases from V and 1 base from J, with 10 bases between. CDR3 DNA sequence: TGTGCCATCAGTGTCCCCCAGGGGAACACTGAAGCTTTCTTT. It yields the protein CAISVPQGNTEAFF.

The rearrangement links TRBV29-1 to TRBJ2-4; D is undetermined. CDR3 size: 11 residues. V shed 7 bases and J shed 2 bases, with 6 bases lying between them. Per the germline V gene, CDR1 is SQVTM and CDR2 is ANQGSEA. The CDR3 protein is CSGASKNIQYF. The CDR3 region has the DNA TGCAGCGGCGCTTCCAAAAACATTCAGTACTTC.

The chain links TRBV5-1 to TRBJ2-7; 9 bases line up with TRBD2. V shed 0 bases, J shed 5 bases, and the junction held 6 bases outside the gene matches. CDR3 length: 15 amino acids. From germline, CDR1 is SGHRS and CDR2 YFSETQ. CDR3 amino acids: CASSLDGGRENEQYF. CDR3 in DNA: TGCGCCAGCAGCTTGGATGGCGGGAGGGAAAACGAGCAGTACTTC.

This clone was recorded a few times. The chain employs TRBV6-2 or TRBV6-3 and TRBJ1-4; 7 nucleotides agree with TRBD1. Trimming cost V 6 bases and J 0 bases; bases outside gene matches: 16. The CDR3 runs to 19 residues. CDR1 is MNHEY and CDR2 is SVGEGT in the germline V gene. The CDR3 protein is CASSPFRYRGRPTNEKLFF. The CDR3 bases are TGTGCCAGCAGCCCTTTTAGGTACAGGGGTCGCCCAACTAATGAAAAACTGTTTTTT.

In this sample, this clone turned up once. The V gene is TRBV12-5, the J gene TRBJ1-4; D not resolved. V lost 1 base to trimming and J lost 3 bases, with 9 bases between them. Looked up from germline, CDR1 is LGHNT and CDR2 is FRNRAP. The CDR3 length is 15 residues. CDR3 residues: CASGLATMSNEKLFF. For the CDR3, the DNA is TGTGCTAGTGGTTTGGCCACCATGTCTAATGAAAAACTGTTTTTT.